This T cell receptor (beta chain) was sequenced in a study of OX40 agonist ivuxolimab in advanced cancers. Turning to the overall study: Ivuxolimab was a fully human IgG2 agonistic monoclonal antibody targeting the costimulatory receptor OX40 (CD134). Three dose-escalation patients achieved partial responses, one with hepatocellular carcinoma and two with cutaneous melanoma. Intravenous ivuxolimab was administered to patients every 2 weeks at six dose levels: 0.01, 0.1, 0.3, 1.5, 3 and 10 mg/kg. The point of sequencing TCRbeta in the periphery was to test whether ivuxolimab changed TCR sequence diversity and drove clonal T-cell expansion. The dose-escalation cohort was 82.7% male with a mean age of roughly 62 years, ranging from roughly 20 to 80. The paper describes the monotherapy dose-escalation part (N ≈ 52 patients) of the phase I trial of ivuxolimab. Patients were allowed to have had prior anti-PD-1, anti-PD-L1 or anti-CTLA-4 therapy, and approximately 39% of the dose-escalation patients had been treated with checkpoint inhibitors. Among the roughly 52 dose-escalation patients, some 20 had hepatocellular carcinoma, 15 or so melanoma, 9 renal cell carcinoma and 9 head and neck cancer.

For sequencing of the TCRbeta CDR3 region, genomic DNA was extracted from the sorted cells. The immunoSEQ Assay was used for sequencing of TCRbeta CDR3 regions. As stored in TCRdb, this immuneACCESS dataset retains in-frame rearrangements with V and J assigned. A fraction of the clones does not appear; measured against another copy, unresolved V genes explain less than half of the discrepancy, and the remainder lacks a known reason. For this sample the table gives about 69,000 clones, of which about nine tenths were detected only once. The ten top clones hold roughly 0.27% of the sample. As for this clone: Its binding antigen is unknown. Per-nucleotide qualities are absent, and no much larger clonotype sits a single base away. This same CDR3 is encoded by further DNA sequences in the sample.

Patients with autoimmune disease history or receiving systemic immunosuppression were excluded from the trial. Peripheral blood for TCR sequencing was collected from all dose cohorts at baseline, on cycle 4 day 1, and on cycle 7 day 1. Samples were obtained from an open-label, multicenter, first-in-human phase I dose-escalation trial of ivuxolimab. Adults with locally advanced or metastatic melanoma, renal cell, hepatocellular, or head and neck squamous cell carcinoma were enrolled in the trial. Before TCR sequencing, CD4+ T cells and CD8+ T cells were sorted from peripheral blood as separate populations. General findings and caveats noted by the study authors: Low levels of normalized T-cell clonal expansion were also seen in some patients who did not respond. At doses of 0.1 to 3.0 mg/kg, clonal expansion of both CD4+ and CD8+ T cells in blood was seen between baseline and week 6. Antigen specificity was not determined for the clonally expanded peripheral T cells. On average, CD8+ T cells showed more expanded clones than CD4+ T cells after ivuxolimab. Partial responders in the 0.1-3.0 mg/kg groups had among the lowest normalized peripheral clonal expansion, especially among CD8+ T cells.

Including cysteine and phenylalanine, the CDR3 has 12 amino acids. The CDR3 DNA has 36 bases and is translated from base 1. According to the germline V gene, CDR1 reads MDHEN and CDR2 reads SYDVKM. V and J are truncated by 0 bases and 1 base respectively, leaving an intervening sequence of 0 bases. The sequencing used CD4+ or CD8+ T cells sorted from blood, collected in a trial of the OX40 agonist ivuxolimab. The TCR originated in an adult with an advanced solid tumor such as melanoma, head and neck, liver or kidney cancer. Recombination linked TRBV28 to TRBJ1-1; too little of a D gene remains to name it. The sequence in DNA is TGTGCCAGCAGTTTATGGAACACTGAAGCTTTCTTT. It encodes CASSLWNTEAFF. The entire variable domain, with the stretches around the CDR3 drawn from the reference TRBV28 and TRBJ1-1 proteins, is DVKVTQSSRYLVKRTGEKVFLECVQDMDHENMFWYRQDPGLGLRLIYFSYDVKMKEKGDIPEGYSVSREKKERFSLILESASTNQTSMYLCASSLWNTEAFFGQGTRLTVV.